This entry lists 12 T cell receptor beta chains sequenced from one sample in a study of T cells in Graves' hyperthyroidism and ophthalmopathy. RNA transcripts provided the source from which TCR beta CDR3 regions were amplified. The HTBI primer set was used in a first-round RT-PCR of the TCR CDR3. In TCRdb, the multiplex PCR reads were re-called with MiXCR into one record per CDR3 protein. The sample yields more than 500,000 distinct CDR3 sequences, approximately 48% seen once. The sample taken for sequencing was peripheral blood or thyroid tissue (not recorded which). These receptors were obtained from an adult woman with Graves' disease, either hyperthyroidism or ophthalmopathy (not recorded which).

V and J are TRBV6-2 or TRBV6-3 and TRBJ1-5, with TRBD1 as a possible D gene (6 bases). Germline values: CDR1 MNHEY, CDR2 SVGEGT. Trimming removed 7 bases from V and 1 base from J, with 11 bases in between. There are 14 residues in the CDR3. The CDR3 protein is CASIGTLSNQPQHF. The CDR3 region has the DNA TGTGCCAGCATTGGGACACTAAGCAATCAGCCCCAGCATTTT.

This clonotype was found many times. This rearrangement joins TRBV4-1 to TRBJ2-2; possible D gene TRBD2, 6 bases. CDR1 and CDR2 (germline): MGHRA, YSYEKL. V gave up 3 bases and J gave up 6 bases, with 8 bases separating them. This CDR3 region has 13 residues. The CDR3 is CASSHPGAGELFF. The CDR3 coding sequence is TGCGCCAGCAGCCATCCGGGAGCCGGGGAGCTGTTTTTT.

This chain uses TRBV29-1 with TRBJ2-1, with a weak D call TRBD2 (6 bases). Germline V gene data show CDR1 as SQVTM and CDR2 as ANQGSEA. V lost 0 bases to trimming and J lost 5 bases, with 11 bases between them. The CDR3 extends over 14 amino acids. The CDR3 protein is CSVEERRVHNEQFF. In nucleotides, the CDR3 is TGCAGCGTTGAAGAAAGGAGGGTTCACAATGAGCAGTTCTTC.

The CDR3 reads CASSPALTRSGANVLTF. CDR3 bases: TGTGCCAGCAGTCCCGCCCTCACCCGCTCTGGGGCCAACGTCCTGACTTTC. The rearrangement uses TRBV28 and TRBJ2-6; D is uncertain. The germline V gene encodes CDR1 MDHEN and CDR2 SYDVKM. The CDR3 is made up of 17 amino acids. Trimming removed 5 bases from V and 0 bases from J, with 14 bases in between.

The chain couples TRBV7-8 to TRBJ2-6; D call uncertain. CDR3 size: 17 residues. Germline-derived CDR1 and CDR2 are SGHVS and FQNEAQ. The ends were cut back, 5 bases at V and 3 bases at J, with 17 bases in the middle. The CDR3 DNA reads TGTGCCAGCAGCCCCCCGAGACGTTGGGGTGGGGCCAACGTCCTGACTTTC. This encodes CASSPPRRWGGANVLTF.

The gene calls are TRBV2 and TRBJ2-7; D gene ambiguous. Germline V lookup: CDR1 SNHLY, CDR2 FYNNEI. V was trimmed by 6 bases and J by 3 bases, leaving 9 bases between them. This CDR3 comprises 12 residues. The CDR3 region is CASRRAIYEQYF. The CDR3 nucleotides read TGTGCCAGCAGACGGGCGATCTACGAGCAGTACTTC.

The genes are TRBV7-3 and TRBJ2-2; D is possibly TRBD1 (6 bases). Trimming took off 2 bases at V and 6 bases at J, with 10 bases between the two ends. CDR3 length equals 14 residues. Per the germline V gene, CDR1 is SGHTA and CDR2 is FQGTGA. CDR3 sequence (DNA): TGTGCCAGCAGCTTAGGACAGTACGCCGGGGAGCTGTTTTTT. Translated, it gives CASSLGQYAGELFF.

About this clonotype: Sequence at one end of the junction differs from germline and may be a read error. This chain joins TRBV7-9 and TRBJ2-5, with D unresolved. The V gene's germline CDR1 is SEHNR and CDR2 FQNEAQ (reference sequence). The CDR3 sequence is 14 residues long. CDR3 in amino acids: CASSLVRPIGTQYF. CDR3 sequence (DNA): TGTGCCAGTAGCTTAGTCAGGCCAATAGGGACCCAGTACTTC.

This clonotype occurred a few times. The chain joins TRBV7-8 to TRBJ2-2, with D perhaps given as TRBD1 or TRBD2 (6 bases each). V lost 5 bases and J lost 13, with 17 bases in between. This CDR3 spans 13 amino acids. The germline gives CDR1 SGHVS, CDR2 FQNEAQ. The CDR3 region has the DNA TGTGCCAGCAGCGTGGGGGGCGACGTATCGCTGTTTTTT. It specifies CASSVGGDVSLFF. Full variable domain (outside the CDR3, taken from reference TRBV7-8 and TRBJ2-2): GAGVSQSPRYKVAKRGQDVALRCDPISGHVSLFWYQQALGQGPEFLTYFQNEAQLDKSGLPSDRFFAERPEGSVSTLKIQRTQQEDSAVYLCASSVGGDVSLFFGEGSRLTVL.

This clonotype was seen many times. For the CDR3, the DNA is TGCAGTGCTAGAGTAGGAGGGAGGGGAGAGACCCAGTACTTC. Its translation is CSARVGGRGETQYF. The rearrangement joins TRBV20-1 to TRBJ2-5, with 7 bases that match TRBD2. Trimming took 1 base from V and 4 from J; bases not matched to a gene: 6. Germline loops: CDR1 DFQATT, CDR2 SNEGSKA (reference sequence). The CDR3 sequence is 14 residues long.

This clonotype appeared many times. The junction shows a germline mismatch at one end, possibly a read error. The CDR3 region is CASIILRLGLAGVLEQYF. In nucleotides, the CDR3 is TGTGCTAGCATCATACTTAGGCTCGGACTAGCGGGAGTTCTCGAGCAGTACTTC. The rearrangement joins TRBV7-7 to TRBJ2-7; 13 bases line up with TRBD2. The CDR3 has 18 amino acids. Germline V gene lookup returns CDR1 SSHAT and CDR2 FNYEAQ (reference sequence).

This clonotype was recorded a few times. The chain recombines TRBV29-1 with TRBJ2-7; 7 nucleotides align to TRBD2. The V segment lost 6 bases and the J segment 0 bases; nucleotides outside the gene matches: 11. The CDR3 is 15 residues long. Germline-derived CDR1 and CDR2 are SQVTM and ANQGSEA. The CDR3 coding sequence is TGCAGCGTGCTAGCCGGGGAGGGTCCCTCCTACGAGCAGTACTTC. Protein product: CSVLAGEGPSYEQYF.